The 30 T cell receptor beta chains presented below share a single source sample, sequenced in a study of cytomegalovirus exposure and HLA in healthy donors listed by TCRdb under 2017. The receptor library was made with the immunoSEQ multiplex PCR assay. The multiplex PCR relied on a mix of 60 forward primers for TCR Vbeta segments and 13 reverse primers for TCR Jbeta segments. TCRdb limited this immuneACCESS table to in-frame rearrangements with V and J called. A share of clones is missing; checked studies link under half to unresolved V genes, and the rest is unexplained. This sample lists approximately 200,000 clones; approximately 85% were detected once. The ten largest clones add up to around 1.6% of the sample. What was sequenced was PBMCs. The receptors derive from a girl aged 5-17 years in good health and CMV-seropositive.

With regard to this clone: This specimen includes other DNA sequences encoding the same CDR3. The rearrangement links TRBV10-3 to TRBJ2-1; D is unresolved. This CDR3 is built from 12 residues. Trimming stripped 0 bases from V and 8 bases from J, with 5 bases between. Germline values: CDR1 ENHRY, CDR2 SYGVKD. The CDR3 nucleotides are TGTGCCATCAGTGAGTCGAGCGATGAGCAGTTCTTC. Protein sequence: CAISESSDEQFF.

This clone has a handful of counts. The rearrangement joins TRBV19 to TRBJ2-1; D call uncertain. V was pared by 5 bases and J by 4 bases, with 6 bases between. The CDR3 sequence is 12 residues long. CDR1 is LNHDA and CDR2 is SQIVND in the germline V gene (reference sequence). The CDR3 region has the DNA TGTGCCAGTAGTTGGAGATACAATGAGCAGTTCTTC. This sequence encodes CASSWRYNEQFF.

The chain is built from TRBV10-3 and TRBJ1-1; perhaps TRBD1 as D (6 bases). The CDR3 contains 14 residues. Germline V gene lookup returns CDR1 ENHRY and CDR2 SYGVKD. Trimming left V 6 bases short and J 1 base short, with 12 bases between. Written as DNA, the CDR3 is TGTGCCATCAGCCTAGGACAGACGAACACTGAAGCTTTCTTT. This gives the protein CAISLGQTNTEAFF.

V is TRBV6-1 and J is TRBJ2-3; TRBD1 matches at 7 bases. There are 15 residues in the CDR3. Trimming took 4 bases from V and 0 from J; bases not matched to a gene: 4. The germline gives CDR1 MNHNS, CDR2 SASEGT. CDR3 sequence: CASSGWDRSTDTQYF. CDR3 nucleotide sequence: TGTGCCAGCAGTGGGTGGGACAGAAGCACAGATACGCAGTATTTT.

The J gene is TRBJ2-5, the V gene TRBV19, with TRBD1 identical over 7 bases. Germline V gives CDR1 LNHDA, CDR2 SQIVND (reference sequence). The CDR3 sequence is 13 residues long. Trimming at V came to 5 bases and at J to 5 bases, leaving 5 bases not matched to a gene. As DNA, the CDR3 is TGTGCCAGTAGTGTCGACAGGGTGGAGACCCAGTACTTC. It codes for CASSVDRVETQYF.

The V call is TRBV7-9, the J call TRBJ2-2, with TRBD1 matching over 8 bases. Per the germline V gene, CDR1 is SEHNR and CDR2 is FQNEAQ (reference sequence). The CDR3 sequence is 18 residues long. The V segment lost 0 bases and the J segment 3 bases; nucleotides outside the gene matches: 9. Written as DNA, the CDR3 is TGTGCCAGCAGCTTAGCGCGTCGGCAGGGGGCTGACACCGGGGAGCTGTTTTTT. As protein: CASSLARRQGADTGELFF.

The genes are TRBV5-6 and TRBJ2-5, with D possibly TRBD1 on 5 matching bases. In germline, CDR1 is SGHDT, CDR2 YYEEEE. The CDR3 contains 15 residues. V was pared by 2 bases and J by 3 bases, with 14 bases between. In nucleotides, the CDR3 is TGTGCCAGCAGCTTCCCCCCAGGGTTGAAAGAGACCCAGTACTTC. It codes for CASSFPPGLKETQYF. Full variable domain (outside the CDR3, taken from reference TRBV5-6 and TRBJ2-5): DAGVTQSPTHLIKTRGQQVTLRCSPKSGHDTVSWYQQALGQGPQFIFQYYEEEERQRGNFPDRFSGHQFPNYSSELNVNALLLGDSALYLCASSFPPGLKETQYFGPGTRLLVL.

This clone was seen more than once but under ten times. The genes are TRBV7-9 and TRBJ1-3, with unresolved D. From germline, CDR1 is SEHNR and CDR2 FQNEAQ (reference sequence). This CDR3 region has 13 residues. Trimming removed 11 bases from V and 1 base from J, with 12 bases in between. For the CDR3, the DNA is TGTGCCGGAGAGGGTCCTTCTGGAAACACCATATATTTT. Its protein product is CAGEGPSGNTIYF.

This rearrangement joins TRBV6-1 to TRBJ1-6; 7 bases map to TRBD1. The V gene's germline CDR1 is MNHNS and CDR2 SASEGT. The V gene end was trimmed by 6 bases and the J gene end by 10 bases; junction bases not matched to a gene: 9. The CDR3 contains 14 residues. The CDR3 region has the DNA TGTGCCAGCAGCAAGGGACAGAGTTCCTCACCCCTCCACTTT. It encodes CASSKGQSSSPLHF.

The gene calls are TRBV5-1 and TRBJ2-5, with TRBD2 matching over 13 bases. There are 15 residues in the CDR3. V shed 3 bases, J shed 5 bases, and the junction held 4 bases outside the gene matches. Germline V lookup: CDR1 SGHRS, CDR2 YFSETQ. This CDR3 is CASSSTSGGQETQYF. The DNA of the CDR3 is TGCGCCAGCAGCTCGACTAGCGGGGGGCAGGAGACCCAGTACTTC.

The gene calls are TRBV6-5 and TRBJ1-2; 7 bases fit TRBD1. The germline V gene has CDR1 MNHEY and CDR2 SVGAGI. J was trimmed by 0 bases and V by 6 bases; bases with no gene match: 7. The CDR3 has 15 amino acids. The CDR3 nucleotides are TGTGCCAGCAGGACTAGGGGGCTAACTAACTATGGCTACACCTTC. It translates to CASRTRGLTNYGYTF.

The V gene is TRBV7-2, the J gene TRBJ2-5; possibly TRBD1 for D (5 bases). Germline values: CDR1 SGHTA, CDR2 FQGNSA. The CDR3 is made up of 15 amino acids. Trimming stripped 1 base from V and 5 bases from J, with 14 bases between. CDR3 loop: CASSLVGARTETQYF. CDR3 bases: TGTGCCAGCAGCTTAGTTGGGGCCCGTACGGAGACCCAGTACTTC.

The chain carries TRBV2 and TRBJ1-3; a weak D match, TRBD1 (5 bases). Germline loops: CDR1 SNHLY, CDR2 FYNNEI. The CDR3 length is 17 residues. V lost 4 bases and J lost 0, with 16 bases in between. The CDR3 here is CASSVTLRDSSGNTIYF. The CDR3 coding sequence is TGTGCCAGCAGTGTCACCCTCCGAGACAGCTCTGGAAACACCATATATTTT.

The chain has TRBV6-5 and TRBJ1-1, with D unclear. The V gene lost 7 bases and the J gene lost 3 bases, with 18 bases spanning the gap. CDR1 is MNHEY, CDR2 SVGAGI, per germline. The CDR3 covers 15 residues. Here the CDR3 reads CASTPLVGSDTEAFF. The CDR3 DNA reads TGTGCCAGCACTCCTCTTGTCGGTAGTGACACTGAAGCTTTCTTT.

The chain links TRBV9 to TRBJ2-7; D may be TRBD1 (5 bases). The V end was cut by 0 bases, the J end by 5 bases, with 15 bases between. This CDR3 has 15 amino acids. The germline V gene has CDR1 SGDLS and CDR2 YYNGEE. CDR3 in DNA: TGTGCCAGCAGCGTAGGATACCAGGGTTTCGACGAGCAGTACTTC. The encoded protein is CASSVGYQGFDEQYF.

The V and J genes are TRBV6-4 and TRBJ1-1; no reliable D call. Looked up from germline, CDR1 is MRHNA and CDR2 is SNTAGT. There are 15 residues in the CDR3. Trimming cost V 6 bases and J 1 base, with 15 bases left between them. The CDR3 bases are TGTGCCAGCAGAGCCGAGGGCCAGGCGAACACTGAAGCTTTCTTT. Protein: CASRAEGQANTEAFF.

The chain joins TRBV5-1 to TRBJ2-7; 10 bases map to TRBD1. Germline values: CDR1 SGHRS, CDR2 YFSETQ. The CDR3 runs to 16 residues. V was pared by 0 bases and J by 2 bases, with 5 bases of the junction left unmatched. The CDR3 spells CASSLGPGQGPYEQYF. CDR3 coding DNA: TGCGCCAGCAGCTTGGGACCGGGACAGGGGCCCTACGAGCAGTACTTC.

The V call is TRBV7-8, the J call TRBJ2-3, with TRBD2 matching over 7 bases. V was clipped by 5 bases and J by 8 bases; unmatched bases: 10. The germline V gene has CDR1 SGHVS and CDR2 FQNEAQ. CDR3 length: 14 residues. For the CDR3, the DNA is TGTGCCAGCAGCGGAGCCACGGGCGGGGGTACGCAGTATTTT. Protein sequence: CASSGATGGGTQYF.

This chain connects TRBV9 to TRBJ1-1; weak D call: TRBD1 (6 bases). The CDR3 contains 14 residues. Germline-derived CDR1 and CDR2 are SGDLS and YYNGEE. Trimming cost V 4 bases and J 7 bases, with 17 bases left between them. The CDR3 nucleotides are TGTGCCAGCAGCCCTCGACTGGGGGCAGTTGAAGCTTTCTTT. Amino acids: CASSPRLGAVEAFF.

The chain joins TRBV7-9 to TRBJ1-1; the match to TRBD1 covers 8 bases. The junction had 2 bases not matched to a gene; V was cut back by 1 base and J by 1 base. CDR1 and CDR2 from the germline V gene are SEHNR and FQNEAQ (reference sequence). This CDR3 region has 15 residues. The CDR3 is CASSLGQGANTEAFF. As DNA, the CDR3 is TGTGCCAGCAGCTTAGGTCAGGGGGCGAACACTGAAGCTTTCTTT. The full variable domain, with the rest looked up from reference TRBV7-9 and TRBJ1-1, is DTGVSQNPRHKITKRGQNVTFRCDPISEHNRLYWYRQTLGQGPEFLTYFQNEAQLEKSRLLSDRFSAERPKGSFSTLEIQRTEQGDSAMYLCASSLGQGANTEAFFGQGTRLTVV.

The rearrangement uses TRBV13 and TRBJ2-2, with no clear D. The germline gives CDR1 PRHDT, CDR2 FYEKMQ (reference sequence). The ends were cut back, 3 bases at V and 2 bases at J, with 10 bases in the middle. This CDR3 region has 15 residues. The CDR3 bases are TGTGCCAGCAGCTTCAGTGGCCGTAACACCGGGGAGCTGTTTTTT. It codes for CASSFSGRNTGELFF.

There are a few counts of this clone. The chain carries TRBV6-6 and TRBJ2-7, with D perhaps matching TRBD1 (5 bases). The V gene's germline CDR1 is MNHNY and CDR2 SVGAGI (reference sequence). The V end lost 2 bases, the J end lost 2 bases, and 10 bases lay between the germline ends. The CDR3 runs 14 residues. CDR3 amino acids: CASSYPTDTYEQYF. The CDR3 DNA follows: TGTGCCAGCAGTTACCCGACAGACACCTACGAGCAGTACTTC.

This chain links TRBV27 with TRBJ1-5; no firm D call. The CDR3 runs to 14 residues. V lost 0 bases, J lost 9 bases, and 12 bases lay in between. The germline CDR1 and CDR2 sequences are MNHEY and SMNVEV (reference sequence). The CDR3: CASSLSITFGPQHF. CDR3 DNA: TGTGCCAGCAGTTTATCGATCACCTTCGGGCCCCAGCATTTT.

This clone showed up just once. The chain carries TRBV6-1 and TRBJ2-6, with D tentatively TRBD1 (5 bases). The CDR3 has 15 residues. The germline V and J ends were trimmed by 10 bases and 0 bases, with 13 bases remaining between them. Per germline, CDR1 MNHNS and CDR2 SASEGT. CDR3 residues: CAINNRPSGANVLTF. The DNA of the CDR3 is TGTGCCATTAACAACAGGCCCTCTGGGGCCAACGTCCTGACTTTC.

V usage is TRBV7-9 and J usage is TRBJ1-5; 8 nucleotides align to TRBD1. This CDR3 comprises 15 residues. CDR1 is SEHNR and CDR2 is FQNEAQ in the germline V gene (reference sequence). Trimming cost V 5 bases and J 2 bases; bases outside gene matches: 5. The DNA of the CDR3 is TGTGCCAGCAGCAGTCTGACAGGGGGCAATCAGCCCCAGCATTTT. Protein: CASSSLTGGNQPQHF.

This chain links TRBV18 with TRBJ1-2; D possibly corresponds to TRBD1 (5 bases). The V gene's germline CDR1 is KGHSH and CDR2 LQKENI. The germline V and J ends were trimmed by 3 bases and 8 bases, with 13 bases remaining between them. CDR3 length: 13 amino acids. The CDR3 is CASSPSRANGYTF. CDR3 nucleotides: TGTGCCAGCTCACCTTCCAGGGCAAACGGCTACACCTTC. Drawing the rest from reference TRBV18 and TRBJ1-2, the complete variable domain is NAGVMQNPRHLVRRRGQEARLRCSPMKGHSHVYWYRQLPEEGLKFMVYLQKENIIDESGMPKERFSAEFPKEGPSILRIQQVVRGDSAAYFCASSPSRANGYTFGSGTRLTVV.

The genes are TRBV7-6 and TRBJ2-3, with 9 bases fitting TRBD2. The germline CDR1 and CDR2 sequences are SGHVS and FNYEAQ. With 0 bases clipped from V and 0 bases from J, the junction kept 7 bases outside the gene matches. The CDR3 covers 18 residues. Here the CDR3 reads CASSLARGLAGSTDTQYF. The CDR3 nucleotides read TGTGCCAGCAGCTTAGCCCGGGGGCTAGCGGGGAGCACAGATACGCAGTATTTT.

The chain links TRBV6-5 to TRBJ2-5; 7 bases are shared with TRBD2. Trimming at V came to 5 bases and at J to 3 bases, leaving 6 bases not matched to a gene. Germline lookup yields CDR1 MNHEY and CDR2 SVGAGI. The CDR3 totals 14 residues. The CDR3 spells CASSAGGIKETQYF. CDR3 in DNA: TGTGCCAGCAGTGCCGGGGGGATCAAAGAGACCCAGTACTTC.

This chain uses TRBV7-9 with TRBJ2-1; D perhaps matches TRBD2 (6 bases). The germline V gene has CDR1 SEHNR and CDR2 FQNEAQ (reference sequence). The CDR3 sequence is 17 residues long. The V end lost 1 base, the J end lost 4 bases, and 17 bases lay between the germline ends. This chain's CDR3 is CASSLGTTDSRYNEQFF. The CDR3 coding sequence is TGTGCCAGCAGCTTAGGGACTACAGACAGCAGATACAATGAGCAGTTCTTC.

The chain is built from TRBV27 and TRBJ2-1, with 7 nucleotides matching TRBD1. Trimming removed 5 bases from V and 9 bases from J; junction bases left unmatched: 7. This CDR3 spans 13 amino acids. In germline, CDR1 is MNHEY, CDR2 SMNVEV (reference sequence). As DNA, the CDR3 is TGTGCCAGCAGTCCTACAGGGGTCGGTGAGCAGTTCTTC. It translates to CASSPTGVGEQFF.